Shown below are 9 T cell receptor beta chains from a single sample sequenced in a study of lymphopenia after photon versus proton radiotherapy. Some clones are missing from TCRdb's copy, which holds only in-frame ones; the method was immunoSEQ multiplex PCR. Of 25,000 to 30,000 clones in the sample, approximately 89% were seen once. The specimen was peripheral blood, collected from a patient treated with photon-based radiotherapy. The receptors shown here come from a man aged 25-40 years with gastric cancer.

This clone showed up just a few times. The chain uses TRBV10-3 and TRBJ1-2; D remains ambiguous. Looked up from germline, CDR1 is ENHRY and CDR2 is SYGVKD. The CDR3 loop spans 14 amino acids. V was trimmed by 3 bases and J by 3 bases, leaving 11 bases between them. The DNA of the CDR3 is TGTGCCATCAGTGAATACGGGGAGGACTATGGCTACACCTTC. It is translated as CAISEYGEDYGYTF.

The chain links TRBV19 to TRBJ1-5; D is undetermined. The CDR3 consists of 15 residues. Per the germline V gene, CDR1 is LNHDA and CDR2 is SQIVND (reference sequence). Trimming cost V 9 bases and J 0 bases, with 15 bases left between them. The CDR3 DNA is TGTGCCAGGCCCGAGGGTTCGGATAGCAATCAGCCCCAGCATTTT. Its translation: CARPEGSDSNQPQHF.

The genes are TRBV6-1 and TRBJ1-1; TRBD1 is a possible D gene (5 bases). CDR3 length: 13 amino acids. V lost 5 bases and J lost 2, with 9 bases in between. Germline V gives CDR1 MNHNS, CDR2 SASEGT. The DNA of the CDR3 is TGTGCCAGCAGTCGGGACGGAAACACTGAAGCTTTCTTT. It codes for CASSRDGNTEAFF.

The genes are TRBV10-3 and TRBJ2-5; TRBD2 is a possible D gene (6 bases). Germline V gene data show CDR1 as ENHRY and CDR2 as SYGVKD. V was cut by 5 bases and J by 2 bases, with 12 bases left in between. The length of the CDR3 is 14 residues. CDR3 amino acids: CAISSGGGQETQYF. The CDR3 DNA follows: TGTGCCATCAGTTCTGGTGGGGGGCAAGAGACCCAGTACTTC.

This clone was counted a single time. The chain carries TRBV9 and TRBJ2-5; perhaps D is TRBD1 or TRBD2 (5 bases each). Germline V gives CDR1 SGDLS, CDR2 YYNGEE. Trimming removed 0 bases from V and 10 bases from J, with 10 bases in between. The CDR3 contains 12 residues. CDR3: CASSVEEGIQYF. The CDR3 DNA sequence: TGTGCCAGCAGCGTAGAAGAGGGGATCCAGTACTTC.

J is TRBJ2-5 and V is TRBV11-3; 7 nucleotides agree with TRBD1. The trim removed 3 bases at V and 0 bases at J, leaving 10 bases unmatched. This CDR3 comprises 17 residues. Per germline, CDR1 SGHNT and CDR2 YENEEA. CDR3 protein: CASSFQEPQGYQETQYF. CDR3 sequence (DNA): TGTGCCAGCAGCTTCCAGGAGCCACAGGGGTACCAAGAGACCCAGTACTTC.

Written as DNA, the CDR3 is TGTGCCAGCAGTTTTTTGCAGGGAGCCGTGGACACTGAAGCTTTCTTT. Translating it yields CASSFLQGAVDTEAFF. The V call is TRBV28, the J call TRBJ1-1, with D maybe TRBD1 (5 bases). The CDR3 covers 16 residues. Germline CDR1 is MDHEN and CDR2 is SYDVKM. V was shortened by 3 bases and J by 3 bases, with 17 bases between the two germline ends. The variable domain in full, with the rest retrieved from reference TRBV28 and TRBJ1-1, is DVKVTQSSRYLVKRTGEKVFLECVQDMDHENMFWYRQDPGLGLRLIYFSYDVKMKEKGDIPEGYSVSREKKERFSLILESASTNQTSMYLCASSFLQGAVDTEAFFGQGTRLTVV.

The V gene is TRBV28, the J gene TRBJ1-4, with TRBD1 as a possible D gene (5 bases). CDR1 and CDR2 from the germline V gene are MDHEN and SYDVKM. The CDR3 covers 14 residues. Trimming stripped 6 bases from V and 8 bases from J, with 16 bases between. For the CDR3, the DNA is TGTGCCAGCAGCTCCTCAGGGTGGAAAGAAAAACTGTTTTTT. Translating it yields CASSSSGWKEKLFF.

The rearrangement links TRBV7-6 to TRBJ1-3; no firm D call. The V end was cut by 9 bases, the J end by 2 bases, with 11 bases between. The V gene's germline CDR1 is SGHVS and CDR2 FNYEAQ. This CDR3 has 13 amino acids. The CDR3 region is CASTPLPGNTIYF. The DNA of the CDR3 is TGTGCCAGTACACCTCTGCCTGGAAACACCATATATTTT.